This T cell receptor beta chain was identified in a study of T-cell reconstitution after alpha-beta-depleted transplantation in children (dated by TCRdb to 2016 to 2017). Background on the whole study: T-cell immune reconstitution after TCRalphabeta/CD19-depleted allogeneic hematopoietic cell transplantation in children was quantitatively tracked in the study by means of TCR repertoire profiling. The research as a whole found: Over subsequent months, a decline in hyperexpanded clone frequencies was noted, and after one year, T-cell counts and TCRbeta diversity were mostly ascribed to newly produced T cells. In some patients, the high TCRbeta diversity seen at day 60 was put down to recipient T cells and intrathymic progenitors that had survived conditioning. The apparently early alphabetaT-cell count recovery about two months after transplant was reportedly dependent on only several hundred rapidly expanded clones derived from non-depleted graft cells.

The CDR3 sequence holds 15 residues, the cysteine and phenylalanine included. The DNA shown is the 45-base CDR3, in frame from base 1. Germline trimming: 1 base from V, 6 bases from J; junction bases outside gene matches: 0. Per the germline V gene, SGHAT is the CDR1 and FQNNGV is the CDR2. This sample's treatment or condition label indicates: allogeneic hematopoietic cell transplantation with graft depleted of TCRalphabeta T cells and CD19 B cells. The transplant recipients were children given TCRalphabeta/CD19-depleted allogeneic hematopoietic cell grafts. The method behind the library was PCR. Data came from an Illumina HiSeq 2500. Molecular barcoding was employed in the preparation of TCR libraries, with unique molecular identifiers being used to normalize TCRbeta repertoire quantification. TCRdb took the public reads, trimmed them with fastp at Q25, ran MiXCR for clone calling and kept in-frame beta chains. Merged by CDR3 protein, the rows form single entries marked with the most common genes and DNA. The table for this sample lists 150,000 to 200,000 distinct CDR3 sequences; 11% of them were counted only once. The biggest ten clones account for about 12% of the sample.

This clonotype has ten or more counts. The antigen it binds to is not known. The input lacks base qualities; no much larger clone sits a single base away. The sequence joins TRBV11-2 to TRBJ2-1, with TRBD2 matching 13 junction bases. Material: PBMCs, obtained before TCRalphabeta/CD19-depleted stem cell transplant. This TCR came from a boy younger than 10 with acute myeloid leukemia, due to receive a stem cell transplant. The nucleotides read TGTGCCAGCAGCTTAGGGACTAGCGGGGGCAATGAGCAGTTCTTC. Translated, it gives CASSLGTSGGNEQFF.